This TCR beta chain stems from a study of vaccination and CD4 T cells after COVID-19. There are a few counts of this clonotype. Its specificity is unknown. The study sequenced cultured CD4+ T cell DNA using the Oncomine TCR Beta short-read assay. From the PCR reads, TCRdb called clonotypes with MiXCR, one entry per CDR3 protein. In the table there are under 12,000 distinct CDR3 sequences, around 70% of which are singletons. Described treatment: approximately nine-day PBMC culture with coronavirus spike peptide pools or control peptides (ViraFEST assay). The CDR3 runs to 14 residues. The germline V and J ends were trimmed by 1 base and 13 bases, with 20 bases remaining between them. Germline CDR1 is SGHTA and CDR2 is FQGNSA. Study conclusions and caveats: Recorded median SARS-CoV-2-reactive clonotype numbers increased from approximately 21 to 38 without reaching significance.

Sequencing was done on a sample of CD4+ T cells from blood, cultured in vitro. The chain is built from TRBV7-2 and TRBJ2-7; D may be TRBD2 (6 bases). The clonotype originates from a human donor who had recovered from COVID-19. The CDR3 here is CASSLVRTGDSLYF. The CDR3, as DNA: TGTGCCAGCAGCTTAGTCCGTACGGGGGACTCTCTCTACTTC.